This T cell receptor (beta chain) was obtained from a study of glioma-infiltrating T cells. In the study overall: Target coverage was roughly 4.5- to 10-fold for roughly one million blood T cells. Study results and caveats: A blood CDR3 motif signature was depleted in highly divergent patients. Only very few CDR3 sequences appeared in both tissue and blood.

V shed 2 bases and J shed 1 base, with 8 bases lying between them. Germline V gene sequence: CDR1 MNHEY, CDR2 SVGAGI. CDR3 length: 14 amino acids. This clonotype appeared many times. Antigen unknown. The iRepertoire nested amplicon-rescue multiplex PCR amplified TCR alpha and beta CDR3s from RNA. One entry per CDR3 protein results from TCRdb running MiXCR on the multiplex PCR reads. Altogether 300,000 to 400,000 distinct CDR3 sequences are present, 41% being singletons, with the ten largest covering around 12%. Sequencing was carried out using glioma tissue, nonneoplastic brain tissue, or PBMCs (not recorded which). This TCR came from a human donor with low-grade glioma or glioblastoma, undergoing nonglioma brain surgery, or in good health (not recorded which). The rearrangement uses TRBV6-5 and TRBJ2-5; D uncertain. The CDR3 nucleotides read TGTGCCAGCAGTTACGGGCAGTTCCAAGAGACCCAGTACTTC. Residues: CASSYGQFQETQYF.